This T cell receptor beta chain is from a study of T cell responses to AZD1222 COVID-19 vaccine. CDR1 is SGDLS and CDR2 is YYNGEE in the germline V gene. J lost 2 bases, V lost 4 bases, and 8 bases had no gene match. This CDR3 region has 16 residues. This table comes from immunoSEQ multiplex PCR, and its TCRdb copy is limited to in-frame clones, with some not included. The table lists about 94,000 clones, nearly 90% of them singletons, with around 8% in the top ten. The sample consisted of peripheral blood, taken on day 0 of AZD1222 vaccination. The sequence came from an adult in good health. This sequence joins TRBV9 and TRBJ2-2; 7 bases are a match to TRBD2. For the CDR3, the DNA is TGTGCCAGCAGCCCCCCGAGCGGGGACAACACCGGGGAGCTGTTTTTT. This codes for CASSPPSGDNTGELFF.